What follows describes a single T cell receptor beta chain. Source study methods: Researchers report that nucleated cell counts were estimated from reference gene primer amplification. Clones were read by immunoSEQ multiplex PCR, and TCRdb kept only the in-frame ones, dropping some. Clone size and V and J calls were adopted from that table, with D and trimming inferred from the DNA. The repertoire holds 200,000 to 300,000 clones, with roughly four fifths as singletons. The data were obtained in a study of blood T cell repertoires in COVID-19. The CDR3 length is 16 residues. Trimming removed 3 bases from V and 3 bases from J; junction bases left unmatched: 8. The germline gives CDR1 MGHRA, CDR2 YSYEKL.

The TCR was taken from a man in his fifties with acute or convalescent COVID-19. Sequencing was done on a sample of peripheral blood. J is TRBJ1-2 and V is TRBV4-1, with 9 bases that match TRBD1. The CDR3 DNA reads as TGCGCCAGCAGCCAGGCTAACAGGGGGCAAGACTATGGCTACACCTTC. It is translated as CASSQANRGQDYGYTF.